One sample yielded the 30 T cell receptor beta chains listed below, sequenced in a study of blood T cell repertoires in COVID-19. The data were produced by immunoSEQ multiplex PCR, yet TCRdb's version contains in-frame clones alone and is incomplete. In the table there are around 280,000 clones, about nine tenths of which are singletons. Sequenced input: PBMCs or T cells enriched from blood (not recorded which). The source is a middle-aged woman who had recovered from COVID-19.

The chain recombines TRBV11-2 with TRBJ1-5; D remains ambiguous. This CDR3 comprises 13 residues. Germline V gene sequence: CDR1 SGHAT, CDR2 FQNNGV. Trimming shortened V by 1 base and J by 5 bases, and 6 bases separated the two germline ends. DNA of the CDR3: TGTGCCAGCAGCTTAGCACTGTATCAGCCCCAGCATTTT. Translation: CASSLALYQPQHF.

The chain employs TRBV6-5 and TRBJ2-1, with 8 nucleotides matching TRBD2. The CDR3 extends over 14 amino acids. The V gene end was trimmed by 6 bases and the J gene end by 5 bases; junction bases not matched to a gene: 6. Germline-derived CDR1 and CDR2 are MNHEY and SVGAGI. The CDR3 DNA follows: TGTGCCAGCAGAACTAGCGGATTAGACAATGAGCAGTTCTTC. Amino acid sequence: CASRTSGLDNEQFF.

The V call is TRBV25-1, the J call TRBJ1-4; D gene uncertain. This CDR3 has 14 amino acids. Germline values: CDR1 MGHDK, CDR2 SYGVNS. The ends were cut back, 2 bases at V and 8 bases at J, with 12 bases in the middle. CDR3 DNA sequence: TGTGCCAGCAGTGAAGCGGGGATTAGGGAAAAACTGTTTTTT. Protein sequence: CASSEAGIREKLFF. Full variable domain (remainder filled in from reference TRBV25-1 and TRBJ1-4): EADIYQTPRYLVIGTGKKITLECSQTMGHDKMYWYQQDPGMELHLIHYSYGVNSTEKGDLSSESTVSRIRTEHFPLTLESARPSHTSQYLCASSEAGIREKLFFGSGTQLSVL.

V usage is TRBV10-1 and J usage is TRBJ2-3; TRBD2 matches at 14 bases. The V and J ends lost 4 bases and 1 base, in that order; junction bases with no gene match: 1. The CDR3 totals 16 residues. Germline V CDR1 and CDR2: WNHNN, SYGVQD (reference sequence). Here the CDR3 DNA reads TGCGCCAGCAGTGGGACTAGCGGGGGGCGCACAGATACGCAGTATTTT. This gives the protein CASSGTSGGRTDTQYF.

The CDR3 DNA reads as TGTGCCACCAGCAGGGACGACAGGAGTTACACTGAAGCTTTCTTT. It specifies CATSRDDRSYTEAFF. The chain uses TRBV15 and TRBJ1-1; the D gene is possibly TRBD1 (6 bases). CDR1 and CDR2 (germline): LNHNV, YYDKDF (reference sequence). Trimming stripped 3 bases from V and 3 bases from J, with 14 bases between. This CDR3 has 15 residues. The whole variable domain, remainder taken from reference TRBV15 and TRBJ1-1, is DAMVIQNPRYQVTQFGKPVTLSCSQTLNHNVMYWYQQKSSQAPKLLFHYYDKDFNNEADTPDNFQSRRPNTSFCFLDIRSPGLGDTAMYLCATSRDDRSYTEAFFGQGTRLTVV.

The chain combines TRBV5-1 with TRBJ1-2, with 7 bases identical to TRBD1. Germline-derived CDR1 and CDR2 are SGHRS and YFSETQ. V was pared by 0 bases and J by 4 bases, with 6 bases of the junction left unmatched. The CDR3 extends over 15 amino acids. This CDR3 is CASSLAGDSLYGYTF. CDR3 nucleotides: TGCGCCAGCAGCTTGGCCGGGGACAGTCTCTATGGCTACACCTTC.

Regarding this clone: Other DNA variants within this sample encode the same CDR3. The chain recombines TRBV27 with TRBJ1-4; D gene uncertain. This CDR3 has 15 amino acids. Germline CDR1 is MNHEY and CDR2 is SMNVEV (reference sequence). V dropped 3 bases and J dropped 0 bases, with 8 bases sitting between them. CDR3 amino acids: CASSFRGTTNEKLFF. The CDR3 bases are TGTGCCAGCAGTTTCCGGGGAACAACTAATGAAAAACTGTTTTTT.

The CDR3 DNA is TGCGCCAGCAGCCAAGGCGGGGGACTGAACACTGAAGCTTTCTTT. As protein: CASSQGGGLNTEAFF. The chain couples TRBV4-3 to TRBJ1-1; possible D gene TRBD1, 5 bases. Trimming left V 1 base short and J 0 bases short, with 9 bases between. In germline, CDR1 is LGHNA, CDR2 YSLEER. The CDR3 spans 15 residues.

A word on this clone: The same CDR3 arises from other DNA sequences in this sample as well. The chain is built from TRBV19 and TRBJ1-2; no definite D call. Germline V gene sequence: CDR1 LNHDA, CDR2 SQIVND (reference sequence). CDR3 size: 11 residues. With 1 base removed from V and 8 bases from J, the gap between germline ends came to 5 bases. The chain's CDR3 is CASSIGAGYTF. CDR3 coding DNA: TGTGCCAGTAGTATAGGCGCCGGCTACACCTTC. Full variable domain (missing parts from reference TRBV19 and TRBJ1-2): DGGITQSPKYLFRKEGQNVTLSCEQNLNHDAMYWYRQDPGQGLRLIYYSQIVNDFQKGDIAEGYSVSREKKESFPLTVTSAQKNPTAFYLCASSIGAGYTFGSGTRLTVV.

The chain couples TRBV27 to TRBJ1-4; D uncertain. CDR3 length equals 16 residues. Germline V CDR1 and CDR2: MNHEY, SMNVEV (reference sequence). Trimming removed 10 bases from V and 8 bases from J, with 26 bases in between. Here the CDR3 reads CATGRVVGIGSEKLFF. CDR3 DNA: TGTGCCACGGGGAGGGTAGTGGGGATAGGGAGCGAAAAACTGTTTTTT.

This clone was observed once. The gene calls are TRBV19 and TRBJ2-3; TRBD1 might be the D (5 bases). CDR1 is LNHDA and CDR2 is SQIVND in the germline V gene (reference sequence). With 1 base removed from V and 5 bases from J, the gap between germline ends came to 10 bases. The CDR3 contains 14 residues. CDR3 DNA: TGTGCCAGTAGTATAGGGGATAGGGGAGATACGCAGTATTTT. Residues: CASSIGDRGDTQYF.

The V call is TRBV18, the J call TRBJ2-4; tentative D call: TRBD2 (6 bases). Trimming pared 5 bases from V and 6 bases from J, leaving 11 bases between. Germline V lookup: CDR1 KGHSH, CDR2 LQKENI. The CDR3 consists of 13 residues. The chain's CDR3 is CASSSDGGNIQYF. The CDR3 bases are TGTGCCAGCTCATCGGACGGGGGAAACATTCAGTACTTC.

J is TRBJ2-7 and V is TRBV30; unclear D gene. Germline loops: CDR1 GTSNPN, CDR2 SVGIG (reference sequence). The CDR3 length is 13 residues. V was pared by 2 bases and J by 3 bases, with 11 bases between. This CDR3 reads CAWSQLAGYEQYF. CDR3 bases: TGTGCCTGGAGTCAGCTGGCAGGCTACGAGCAGTACTTC.

The chain carries TRBV5-1 and TRBJ2-2, with TRBD2 matching 7 bases. CDR3 length: 15 residues. Germline V CDR1 and CDR2: SGHRS, YFSETQ. Losses at the gene ends were 4 bases for V and 1 base for J; bases not matched to a gene: 4. CDR3 sequence (DNA): TGCGCCAGCAGCCGGGGACTATTGAACACCGGGGAGCTGTTTTTT. Translated: CASSRGLLNTGELFF.

The CDR3 here is CAWSVKGGTDTQYF. CDR3 in DNA: TGTGCCTGGAGTGTAAAGGGAGGGACAGATACGCAGTATTTT. The genes are TRBV30 and TRBJ2-3, with 7 bases that match TRBD2. V trimming: 0 bases; J trimming: 3 bases; junction bases outside the gene matches: 3. Germline CDR1 and CDR2: GTSNPN and SVGIG (reference sequence). The length of the CDR3 is 14 residues.

The V call is TRBV5-1, the J call TRBJ2-2; a weak D match, TRBD1 (5 bases). V dropped 2 bases and J dropped 4 bases, with 12 bases sitting between them. This CDR3 spans 15 amino acids. Germline V gene sequence: CDR1 SGHRS, CDR2 YFSETQ. CDR3 sequence: CASSLRGLGTGELFF. In DNA form, the CDR3 reads TGCGCCAGCAGCTTAAGGGGCCTCGGCACCGGGGAGCTGTTTTTT.

CDR3 in amino acids: CASSQDHRNTIYF. The CDR3 nucleotides read TGTGCCAGCAGCCAAGATCACAGAAACACCATATATTTT. The chain combines TRBV3-1 (or the pseudogene TRBV3-2) with TRBJ1-3; D is undetermined. V lost 0 bases and J lost 5, with 5 bases in between. This CDR3 is built from 13 residues. Germline V gene lookup returns CDR1 LGHDT and CDR2 YNNKEL (reference sequence).

In regard to this clone: Other DNA variants within this sample encode the same CDR3. The chain has TRBV9 and TRBJ1-1, with D possibly matching TRBD1 (5 bases). Trimming removed 0 bases at V and 5 bases at J, with 11 bases between. The CDR3 extends over 14 amino acids. Germline CDR1 is SGDLS and CDR2 is YYNGEE. The CDR3, as DNA: TGTGCCAGCAGCGTAGCTACTGGGGGGACTGAAGCTTTCTTT. As protein: CASSVATGGTEAFF.

The CDR3, as DNA: TGTGCCAGCAGCTCACCGGGACACGGCACCGGGGAGCTGTTTTTT. Amino acid sequence: CASSSPGHGTGELFF. The V call is TRBV5-5, the J call TRBJ2-2; D is perhaps TRBD1 (6 bases). V was trimmed by 3 bases and J by 4 bases, leaving 13 bases between them. Germline values: CDR1 SGHKS, CDR2 YYEKEE (reference sequence). The length of the CDR3 is 15 residues.

Only one count was recorded for this clone. The V call is TRBV7-9, the J call TRBJ2-1; D not certain. With 1 base removed from V and 10 bases from J, the gap between germline ends came to 5 bases. The V gene's germline CDR1 is SEHNR and CDR2 FQNEAQ (reference sequence). CDR3 length: 11 residues. In DNA form, the CDR3 reads TGTGCCAGCAGCTTAGTAGAAGAGCAGTTCTTC. It specifies CASSLVEEQFF.

Points on this clone: This CDR3 is also generated by other DNA sequences in the sample. This chain's CDR3 is CASSLVRNEQFF. The CDR3 coding sequence is TGTGCCAGCAGCTTAGTGAGAAATGAGCAGTTCTTC. This chain links TRBV7-2 with TRBJ2-1; D remains unclear. V lost 1 base to trimming and J lost 7 bases, with 5 bases between them. The CDR3 totals 12 residues. From germline, CDR1 is SGHTA and CDR2 FQGNSA. Supplemented by reference TRBV7-2 and TRBJ2-1, the full variable domain reads GAGVSQSPSNKVTEKGKDVELRCDPISGHTALYWYRQSLGQGLEFLIYFQGNSAPDKSGLPSDRFSAERTGGSVSTLTIQRTQQEDSAVYLCASSLVRNEQFFGPGTRLTVL.

The CDR3 reads CATLGGPLRSLNTEAFF. The CDR3 DNA sequence: TGTGCCACACTCGGCGGTCCTCTTCGATCGCTGAACACTGAAGCTTTCTTT. The J gene is TRBJ1-1, the V gene TRBV19, with no clear D. Looked up from germline, CDR1 is LNHDA and CDR2 is SQIVND (reference sequence). This CDR3 has 17 residues. Trimming removed 10 bases at V and 0 bases at J, with 24 bases between.

V gene TRBV18 combines with J gene TRBJ1-2; TRBD1 matches 7 bases. The CDR3 runs 14 residues. Germline V lookup: CDR1 KGHSH, CDR2 LQKENI. After removal of 3 bases from V and 5 bases from J, the junction contained 6 bases not matched to a gene. Here the CDR3 reads CASSPEGAKYGYTF. CDR3 DNA sequence: TGTGCCAGCTCACCGGAGGGGGCAAAGTATGGCTACACCTTC.

V usage is TRBV2 and J usage is TRBJ1-1; 7 bases fit TRBD1. The junction had 2 bases not matched to a gene; V was cut back by 4 bases and J by 0 bases. The germline gives CDR1 SNHLY, CDR2 FYNNEI. The CDR3 is 14 amino acids. This CDR3 is CASSGTGMNTEAFF. The CDR3 coding sequence is TGTGCCAGCAGTGGGACAGGAATGAACACTGAAGCTTTCTTT.

The chain carries TRBV5-4 and TRBJ1-2; 8 bases are shared with TRBD1. This CDR3 has 12 amino acids. Germline V gives CDR1 SGHNT, CDR2 YYREEE (reference sequence). V lost 4 bases, J lost 8 bases, and 4 bases stayed unmatched. The CDR3 bases are TGTGCCAGCAGCCCCAGGGGGCAAGGCTACACCTTC. Translating it yields CASSPRGQGYTF.

This chain links TRBV7-9 with TRBJ1-1; D gene uncertain. Trimming left V 4 bases short and J 8 bases short, with 14 bases between. The CDR3 extends over 13 amino acids. In germline, CDR1 is SEHNR, CDR2 FQNEAQ (reference sequence). The CDR3 bases are TGTGCCAGCAGCTCCTCTTTAAGGAGCGAAGCTTTCTTT. Its protein is CASSSSLRSEAFF.

V usage is TRBV5-4 and J usage is TRBJ2-3; 8 bases line up with TRBD2. This CDR3 has 20 residues. Germline CDR1 is SGHNT and CDR2 is YYREEE (reference sequence). V was pared by 1 base and J by 6 bases, with 22 bases of the junction left unmatched. The DNA for the CDR3 is TGTGCCAGCAGCTTGCCGCCAGGAAGATATAGCGGGGTCCAAGGGGATACGCAGTATTTT. This translates into CASSLPPGRYSGVQGDTQYF.

The rearrangement joins TRBV30 to TRBJ2-7; 7 positions agree with TRBD1. Trimming cost V 0 bases and J 3 bases; bases outside gene matches: 2. The V gene's germline CDR1 is GTSNPN and CDR2 SVGIG (reference sequence). The CDR3 length is 13 residues. The DNA for the CDR3 is TGTGCCTGGAGTGTCAACAGGGGCTACGAGCAGTACTTC. This codes for CAWSVNRGYEQYF. The full variable domain, rest sourced from reference TRBV30 and TRBJ2-7, is SQTIHQWPATLVQPVGSPLSLECTVEGTSNPNLYWYRQAAGRGLQLLFYSVGIGQISSEVPQNLSASRPQDRQFILSSKKLLLSDSGFYLCAWSVNRGYEQYFGPGTRLTVT.

This clone was seen a handful of times. The chain uses TRBV10-1 and TRBJ1-1, with D hard to call. CDR1 and CDR2 (germline): WNHNN, SYGVQD (reference sequence). V was trimmed by 2 bases and J by 5 bases, leaving 12 bases between them. The CDR3 contains 14 residues. Written as DNA, the CDR3 is TGCGCCAGCAGTGAGGGTGGTGCGGGAACTGAAGCTTTCTTT. It specifies CASSEGGAGTEAFF.

V gene TRBV7-2 combines with J gene TRBJ1-2, with 7 positions matching TRBD1. Germline trimming cut 6 bases from V and 0 bases from J; bases unmatched to any gene: 4. CDR1 is SGHTA, CDR2 FQGNSA, per germline. This CDR3 is 14 amino acids long. The CDR3 DNA reads as TGTGCCAGCAGGCCGGGACAGTCTAACTATGGCTACACCTTC. Its translation is CASRPGQSNYGYTF.